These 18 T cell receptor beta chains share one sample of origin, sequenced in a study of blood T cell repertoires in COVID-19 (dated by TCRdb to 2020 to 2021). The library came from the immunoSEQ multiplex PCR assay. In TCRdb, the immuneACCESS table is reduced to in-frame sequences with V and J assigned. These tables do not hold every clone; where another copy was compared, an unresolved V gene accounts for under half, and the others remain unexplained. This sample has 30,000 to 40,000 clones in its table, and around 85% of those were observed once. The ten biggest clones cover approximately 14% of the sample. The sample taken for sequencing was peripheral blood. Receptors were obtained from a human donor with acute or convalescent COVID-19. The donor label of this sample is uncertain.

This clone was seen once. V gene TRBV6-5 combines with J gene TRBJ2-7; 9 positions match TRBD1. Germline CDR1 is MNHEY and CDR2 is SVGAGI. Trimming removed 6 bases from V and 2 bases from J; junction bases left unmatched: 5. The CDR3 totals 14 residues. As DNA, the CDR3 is TGTGCCAGCAGATCGGGACAGGGAGCCTACGAGCAGTACTTC. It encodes CASRSGQGAYEQYF.

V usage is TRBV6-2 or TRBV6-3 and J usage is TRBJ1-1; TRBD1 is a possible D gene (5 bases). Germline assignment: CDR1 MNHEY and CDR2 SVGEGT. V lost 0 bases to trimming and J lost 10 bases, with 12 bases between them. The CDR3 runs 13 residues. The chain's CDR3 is CASSYSSGAVAFF. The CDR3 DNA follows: TGTGCCAGCAGTTACTCTAGCGGGGCAGTAGCTTTCTTT.

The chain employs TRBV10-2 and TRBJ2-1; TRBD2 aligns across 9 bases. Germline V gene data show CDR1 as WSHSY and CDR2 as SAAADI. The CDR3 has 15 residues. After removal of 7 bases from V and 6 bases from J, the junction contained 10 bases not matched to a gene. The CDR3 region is CASNGGLAGINEQFF. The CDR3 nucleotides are TGCGCCAGCAATGGGGGTCTAGCGGGAATCAATGAGCAGTTCTTC.

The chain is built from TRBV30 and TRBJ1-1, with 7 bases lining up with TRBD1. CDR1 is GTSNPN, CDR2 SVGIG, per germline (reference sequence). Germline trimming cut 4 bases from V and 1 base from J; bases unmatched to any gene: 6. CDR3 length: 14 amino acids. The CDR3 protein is CAWNPGQPNTEAFF. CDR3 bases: TGTGCCTGGAATCCGGGACAGCCGAACACTGAAGCTTTCTTT.

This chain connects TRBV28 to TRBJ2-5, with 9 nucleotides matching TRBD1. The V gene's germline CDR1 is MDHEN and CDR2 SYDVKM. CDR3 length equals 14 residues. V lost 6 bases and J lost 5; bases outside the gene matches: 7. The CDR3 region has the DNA TGTGCCAGCAGCACAGGGGGCTCAAGGGAGACCCAGTACTTC. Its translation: CASSTGGSRETQYF.

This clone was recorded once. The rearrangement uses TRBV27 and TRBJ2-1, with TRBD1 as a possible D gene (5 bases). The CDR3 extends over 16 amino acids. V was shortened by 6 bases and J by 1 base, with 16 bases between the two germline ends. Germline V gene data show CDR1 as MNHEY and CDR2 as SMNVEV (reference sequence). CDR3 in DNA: TGTGCCAGCAGGGGGCTAACGGGCCCTTCCTACAATGAGCAGTTCTTC. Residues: CASRGLTGPSYNEQFF.

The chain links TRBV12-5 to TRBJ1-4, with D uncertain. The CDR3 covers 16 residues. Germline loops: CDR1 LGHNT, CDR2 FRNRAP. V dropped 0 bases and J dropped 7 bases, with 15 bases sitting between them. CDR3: CASGLVLGPIGEKLFF. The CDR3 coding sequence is TGTGCTAGTGGTTTGGTACTTGGTCCGATCGGTGAAAAACTGTTTTTT.

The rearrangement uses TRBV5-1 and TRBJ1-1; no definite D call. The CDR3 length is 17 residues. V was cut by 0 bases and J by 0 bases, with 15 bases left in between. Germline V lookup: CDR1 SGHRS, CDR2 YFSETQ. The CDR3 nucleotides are TGCGCCAGCAGCTTGGTGCCGGTTGAGACTATGAACACTGAAGCTTTCTTT. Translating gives CASSLVPVETMNTEAFF.

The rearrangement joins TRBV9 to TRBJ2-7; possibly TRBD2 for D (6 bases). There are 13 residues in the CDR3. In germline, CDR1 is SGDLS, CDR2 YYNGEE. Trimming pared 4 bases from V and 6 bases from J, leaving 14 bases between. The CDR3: CASSPEMGGEQYF. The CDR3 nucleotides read TGTGCCAGCAGCCCCGAAATGGGGGGCGAGCAGTACTTC.

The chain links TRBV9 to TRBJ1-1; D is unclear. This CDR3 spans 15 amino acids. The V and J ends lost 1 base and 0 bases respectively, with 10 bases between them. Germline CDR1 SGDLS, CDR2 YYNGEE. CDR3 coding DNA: TGTGCCAGCAGCGTAACAAACAGCATGAACACTGAAGCTTTCTTT. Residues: CASSVTNSMNTEAFF.

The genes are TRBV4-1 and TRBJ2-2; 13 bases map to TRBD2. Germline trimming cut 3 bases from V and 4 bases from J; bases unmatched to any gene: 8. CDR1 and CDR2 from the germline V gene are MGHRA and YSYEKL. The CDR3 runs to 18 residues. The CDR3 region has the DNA TGCGCCAGCAGCCAGCTGACTAGCGGGGGGCCGTTCACCGGGGAGCTGTTTTTT. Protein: CASSQLTSGGPFTGELFF.

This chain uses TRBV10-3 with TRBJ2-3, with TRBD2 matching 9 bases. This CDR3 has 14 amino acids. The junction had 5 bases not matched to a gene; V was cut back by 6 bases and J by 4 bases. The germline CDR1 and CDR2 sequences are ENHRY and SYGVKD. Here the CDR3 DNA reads TGTGCCATCAGGGGTAGCGGGGGCTCAGATACGCAGTATTTT. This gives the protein CAIRGSGGSDTQYF.

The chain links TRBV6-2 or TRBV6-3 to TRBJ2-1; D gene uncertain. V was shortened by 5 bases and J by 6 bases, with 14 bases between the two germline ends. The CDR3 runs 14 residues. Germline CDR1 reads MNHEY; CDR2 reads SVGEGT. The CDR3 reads CASSHPLSSNEQFF. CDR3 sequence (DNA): TGTGCCAGCAGTCACCCCCTGAGTTCCAATGAGCAGTTCTTC.

This CDR3 is CASSLAGTGVGYTF. DNA of the CDR3: TGCGCCAGCAGCTTGGCCGGGACAGGGGTCGGCTACACCTTC. The chain employs TRBV5-1 and TRBJ1-2; 10 nucleotides agree with TRBD1. The trim removed 0 bases at V and 8 bases at J, leaving 4 bases unmatched. From germline, CDR1 is SGHRS and CDR2 YFSETQ. There are 14 residues in the CDR3. Full variable domain (outside the CDR3, taken from reference TRBV5-1 and TRBJ1-2): KAGVTQTPRYLIKTRGQQVTLSCSPISGHRSVSWYQQTPGQGLQFLFEYFSETQRNKGNFPGRFSGRQFSNSRSEMNVSTLELGDSALYLCASSLAGTGVGYTFGSGTRLTVV.

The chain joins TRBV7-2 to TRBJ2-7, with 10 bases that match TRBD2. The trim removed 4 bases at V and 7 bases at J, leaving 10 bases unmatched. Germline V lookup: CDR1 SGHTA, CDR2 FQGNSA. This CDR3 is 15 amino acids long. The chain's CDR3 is CASSYTAGGPNEQYF. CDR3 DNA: TGTGCCAGCAGCTACACAGCGGGAGGGCCGAATGAGCAGTACTTC.

This CDR3 is CASSPGQPNTEAFF. The CDR3 region has the DNA TGCGCCAGCAGTCCGGGACAGCCGAACACTGAAGCTTTCTTT. The chain combines TRBV5-1 with TRBJ1-1, with 7 bases identical to TRBD1. V dropped 5 bases and J dropped 1; count of bases not matched to a gene: 5. The germline gives CDR1 SGHRS, CDR2 YFSETQ. This CDR3 region has 14 residues.

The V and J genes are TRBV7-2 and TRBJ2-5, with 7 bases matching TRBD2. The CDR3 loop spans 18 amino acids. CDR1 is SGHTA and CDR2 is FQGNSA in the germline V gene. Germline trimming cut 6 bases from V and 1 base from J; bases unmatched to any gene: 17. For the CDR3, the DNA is TGTGCCAGCAGTCCAACCGGGACTAAAATTCTACGCCAAGAGACCCAGTACTTC. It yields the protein CASSPTGTKILRQETQYF.

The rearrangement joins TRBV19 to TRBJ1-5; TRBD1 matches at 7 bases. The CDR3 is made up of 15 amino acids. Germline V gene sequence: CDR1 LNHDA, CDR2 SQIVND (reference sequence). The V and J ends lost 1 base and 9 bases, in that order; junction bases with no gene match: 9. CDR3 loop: CASSIARTGIAPQHF. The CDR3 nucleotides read TGTGCCAGTAGTATAGCCCGGACAGGTATAGCGCCCCAGCATTTT.